The 29 T cell receptor beta chains below were found in one sample sequenced in a study of shared clonotypes between healthy human individuals. CD8 cells regarded as naive lacked CD45RO, were positively chosen for CCR7, and omitted terminally differentiated effector memory CD45RA+ cells. Assay: immunoSEQ multiplex PCR; the TCRdb copy retains only in-frame clones and omits some. In the table there are under 700,000 clones, approximately 96% of which are singletons. Sequenced material: naive CD8+ T cells sorted from blood. The source is a woman in her twenties or thirties in good health.

The chain recombines TRBV2 with TRBJ2-7; TRBD2 is a possible D gene (6 bases). CDR1 is SNHLY, CDR2 FYNNEI, per germline. V lost 5 bases, J lost 6 bases, and 17 bases lay in between. This CDR3 has 14 amino acids. The CDR3 coding sequence is TGTGCCAGCAGTTCCGGGACTCCACGTGGCGAGCAGTACTTC. This sequence encodes CASSSGTPRGEQYF.

The CDR3 here is CASSSVSGSSYNEQFF. The CDR3 bases are TGCGCCAGCAGCTCCGTTAGCGGGAGTTCTTACAATGAGCAGTTCTTC. The rearrangement links TRBV5-1 to TRBJ2-1; 9 bases match TRBD2. Germline values: CDR1 SGHRS, CDR2 YFSETQ. Losses at the gene ends were 3 bases for V and 4 bases for J; bases not matched to a gene: 8. CDR3 length equals 16 residues.

The gene calls are TRBV10-3 and TRBJ2-2; 13 bases line up with TRBD2. J lost 6 bases, V lost 8 bases, and 9 bases had no gene match. The CDR3 runs to 16 residues. Per germline, CDR1 ENHRY and CDR2 SYGVKD. This CDR3 reads CAIPRRGLAGSGELFF. CDR3 DNA: TGTGCCATCCCCCGTAGGGGACTAGCGGGATCCGGGGAGCTGTTTTTT.

This chain joins TRBV28 and TRBJ2-5, with 10 bases matching TRBD2. This CDR3 is built from 15 residues. V shed 6 bases, J shed 5 bases, and the junction held 9 bases outside the gene matches. Germline V CDR1 and CDR2: MDHEN, SYDVKM. In DNA, the CDR3 is TGTGCCAGCAGAAGGCTAGCGGGAGACGGTGAGACCCAGTACTTC. Its protein is CASRRLAGDGETQYF.

The chain combines TRBV4-1 with TRBJ1-1; no clear D gene. Germline CDR1 is MGHRA and CDR2 is YSYEKL. The V gene lost 1 base and the J gene lost 3 bases, with 9 bases spanning the gap. The CDR3 sequence is 14 residues long. DNA for the CDR3: TGCGCCAGCAGCCAAGTCGCCAGCTACACTGAAGCTTTCTTT. It encodes CASSQVASYTEAFF.

This clone was seen a single time. The V gene is TRBV27, the J gene TRBJ1-1; the D is unclear. Germline V gene data show CDR1 as MNHEY and CDR2 as SMNVEV (reference sequence). The CDR3 covers 14 residues. V was cut by 3 bases and J by 1 base, with 9 bases left in between. CDR3 bases: TGTGCCAGCAGTTTCATCGGGAGGAACACTGAAGCTTTCTTT. Translation gives CASSFIGRNTEAFF.

V is TRBV5-5 and J is TRBJ2-3; D is uncertain. Trimming took 4 bases from V and 5 from J, leaving 17 bases between them. Looked up from germline, CDR1 is SGHKS and CDR2 is YYEKEE (reference sequence). The CDR3 runs to 15 residues. The CDR3 DNA sequence: TGTGCCAGCAGCCCCCCCCCGTCTCGGCGAGATACGCAGTATTTT. This codes for CASSPPPSRRDTQYF. Filled out from reference TRBV5-5 and TRBJ2-3, the complete variable domain reads DAGVTQSPTHLIKTRGQQVTLRCSPISGHKSVSWYQQVLGQGPQFIFQYYEKEERGRGNFPDRFSARQFPNYSSELNVNALLLGDSALYLCASSPPPSRRDTQYFGPGTRLTVL.

The chain is built from TRBV5-6 and TRBJ2-7; tentatively, D is TRBD2 (6 bases). The CDR3 has 14 amino acids. CDR1 is SGHDT and CDR2 is YYEEEE in the germline V gene. V shed 5 bases and J shed 2 bases, with 14 bases lying between them. This CDR3 is CASRLWGGTYEQYF. As DNA, the CDR3 is TGTGCCAGCAGATTGTGGGGCGGGACCTACGAGCAGTACTTC. Together with reference TRBV5-6 and TRBJ2-7, the CDR3 gives the full variable domain: DAGVTQSPTHLIKTRGQQVTLRCSPKSGHDTVSWYQQALGQGPQFIFQYYEEEERQRGNFPDRFSGHQFPNYSSELNVNALLLGDSALYLCASRLWGGTYEQYFGPGTRLTVT.

The V call is TRBV7-9, the J call TRBJ2-2, with a possible D match to TRBD2 (5 bases). The V gene's germline CDR1 is SEHNR and CDR2 FQNEAQ (reference sequence). Trimming cost V 3 bases and J 6 bases, with 17 bases left between them. The CDR3 covers 16 residues. The CDR3 protein is CASSLPLQPGAGELFF. DNA of the CDR3: TGTGCCAGCAGCTTGCCCTTACAGCCCGGGGCCGGGGAGCTGTTTTTT.

This chain links TRBV4-1 with TRBJ2-3; 7 bases align to TRBD1. V lost 4 bases and J lost 2; bases outside the gene matches: 9. This CDR3 is 16 amino acids long. Germline V gene lookup returns CDR1 MGHRA and CDR2 YSYEKL. CDR3 in DNA: TGCGCCAGCAGCCGGGCCACAGGGGTAGTCACAGATACGCAGTATTTT. This encodes CASSRATGVVTDTQYF.

The chain has TRBV11-2 and TRBJ2-7, with D uncertain. Trimming left V 5 bases short and J 0 bases short, with 14 bases between. Per germline, CDR1 SGHAT and CDR2 FQNNGV. CDR3 length equals 15 residues. The CDR3 here is CASSLLPGSSYEQYF. CDR3 bases: TGTGCCAGCAGCCTCCTACCCGGGTCCTCCTACGAGCAGTACTTC. The variable domain in full, with the rest retrieved from reference TRBV11-2 and TRBJ2-7, is EAGVAQSPRYKIIEKRQSVAFWCNPISGHATLYWYQQILGQGPKLLIQFQNNGVVDDSQLPKDRFSAERLKGVDSTLKIQPAKLEDSAVYLCASSLLPGSSYEQYFGPGTRLTVT.

The chain employs TRBV19 and TRBJ2-1, with TRBD1 matching over 7 bases. The CDR3 covers 17 residues. With V trimmed by 3 bases and J by 3 bases, 11 bases remained unmatched. Germline-derived CDR1 and CDR2 are LNHDA and SQIVND (reference sequence). This CDR3 is CASSMGQTKVDYNEQFF. The CDR3 DNA reads as TGTGCCAGTAGTATGGGACAGACCAAAGTTGACTACAATGAGCAGTTCTTC.

The chain employs TRBV4-2 and TRBJ2-2; D assignment may be TRBD1 or TRBD2 (5 bases each). Trimming left V 3 bases short and J 6 bases short, with 11 bases between. The CDR3 totals 14 residues. Germline assignment: CDR1 LGHNA and CDR2 YNFKEQ. The CDR3 DNA is TGTGCCAGCAGCCATCAAGAGGGACCCGGGGAGCTGTTTTTT. It encodes CASSHQEGPGELFF.

The chain has TRBV27 and TRBJ2-7; D may match TRBD1 or TRBD2 (5 bases each). V lost 10 bases, J lost 2 bases, and 12 bases lay in between. CDR1 and CDR2 (germline): MNHEY, SMNVEV (reference sequence). This CDR3 spans 12 amino acids. The CDR3 region is CATGTLAYEQYF. The DNA of the CDR3 is TGTGCCACCGGGACGCTTGCCTACGAGCAGTACTTC.

The V and J genes are TRBV20-1 and TRBJ2-7; D unresolved. The CDR3 length is 11 residues. The V and J ends lost 3 bases and 3 bases respectively, with 6 bases between them. The germline CDR1 and CDR2 sequences are DFQATT and SNEGSKA (reference sequence). CDR3 amino acids: CSARNFYEQYF. CDR3 DNA: TGCAGTGCTAGGAATTTCTACGAGCAGTACTTC.

This chain uses TRBV29-1 with TRBJ2-3, with D tentatively TRBD2 (5 bases). CDR1 is SQVTM, CDR2 ANQGSEA, per germline. The CDR3 covers 15 residues. The V and J ends lost 3 bases and 0 bases respectively, with 13 bases between them. The CDR3 DNA sequence: TGCAGCGTTGACTATTGGAGCGGAAGCACAGATACGCAGTATTTT. This gives the protein CSVDYWSGSTDTQYF.

V is TRBV2 and J is TRBJ2-7, with D perhaps given as TRBD1 or TRBD2 (5 bases each). In germline, CDR1 is SNHLY, CDR2 FYNNEI. The CDR3 runs to 12 residues. With 5 bases removed from V and 4 bases from J, the gap between germline ends came to 9 bases. In DNA form, the CDR3 reads TGTGCCAGCAGTTCGGGGCTATACGAGCAGTACTTC. Protein: CASSSGLYEQYF. The whole variable domain, filled in from reference TRBV2 and TRBJ2-7, reads EPEVTQTPSHQVTQMGQEVILRCVPISNHLYFYWYRQILGQKVEFLVSFYNNEISEKSEIFDDQFSVERPDGSNFTLKIRSTKLEDSAMYFCASSSGLYEQYFGPGTRLTVT.

This chain links TRBV5-6 with TRBJ2-5; 8 bases are a match to TRBD2. CDR3 size: 16 residues. Germline trimming cut 3 bases from V and 4 bases from J; bases unmatched to any gene: 11. Germline loops: CDR1 SGHDT, CDR2 YYEEEE. In DNA form, the CDR3 reads TGTGCCAGCAGCTCGAGGGTGGCGGCGGGGGGAGAGACCCAGTACTTC. Its protein is CASSSRVAAGGETQYF. The full variable domain, rest sourced from reference TRBV5-6 and TRBJ2-5, is DAGVTQSPTHLIKTRGQQVTLRCSPKSGHDTVSWYQQALGQGPQFIFQYYEEEERQRGNFPDRFSGHQFPNYSSELNVNALLLGDSALYLCASSSRVAAGGETQYFGPGTRLLVL.

This clone was counted between two and nine times. V is TRBV6-4 and J is TRBJ1-5; no clear D gene. Germline CDR1 and CDR2: MRHNA and SNTAGT. The CDR3 totals 12 residues. V was trimmed by 6 bases and J by 0 bases, leaving 3 bases between them. CDR3: CASRNSNQPQHF. The DNA for the CDR3 is TGTGCCAGCAGAAATAGCAATCAGCCCCAGCATTTT.

This chain uses TRBV28 with TRBJ2-2, with a possible D match to TRBD2 (6 bases). The CDR3 sequence is 14 residues long. The V gene's germline CDR1 is MDHEN and CDR2 SYDVKM. V gave up 6 bases and J gave up 2 bases, with 10 bases separating them. The CDR3 here is CASRGGTNTGELFF. Here the CDR3 DNA reads TGTGCCAGCAGAGGCGGGACTAACACCGGGGAGCTGTTTTTT.

V usage is TRBV11-2 and J usage is TRBJ2-3; tentatively, D is TRBD2 (6 bases). The V gene's germline CDR1 is SGHAT and CDR2 FQNNGV. The germline V and J ends were trimmed by 5 bases and 2 bases, with 17 bases remaining between them. The CDR3 totals 16 residues. CDR3 sequence reads: CASSLLGGSDTDTQYF. DNA of the CDR3: TGTGCCAGCAGCCTACTGGGGGGTTCGGACACAGATACGCAGTATTTT.

The gene calls are TRBV18 and TRBJ2-7; D is possibly TRBD2 (6 bases). The CDR3 is 16 amino acids. From germline, CDR1 is KGHSH and CDR2 LQKENI. V gave up 5 bases and J gave up 3 bases, with 20 bases separating them. The chain's CDR3 is CASSSGKGTELYEQYF. CDR3 DNA sequence: TGTGCCAGCTCATCGGGTAAAGGGACTGAACTCTACGAGCAGTACTTC.

V and J are TRBV6-5 and TRBJ1-5, with D unresolved. The CDR3 runs 15 residues. V lost 5 bases, J lost 4 bases, and 15 bases lay in between. The germline CDR1 and CDR2 sequences are MNHEY and SVGAGI. CDR3 sequence: CASSQAWGGNQPQHF. In nucleotides, the CDR3 is TGTGCCAGCAGTCAGGCGTGGGGAGGGAATCAGCCCCAGCATTTT.

The gene calls are TRBV6-6 and TRBJ1-1, with D unresolved. Trimming removed 5 bases at V and 7 bases at J, with 11 bases between. Germline-derived CDR1 and CDR2 are MNHNY and SVGAGI (reference sequence). This CDR3 is 12 amino acids long. The CDR3 region has the DNA TGTGCCAGCAGTGAGGTGGGGATTGAAGCTTTCTTT. Translating it yields CASSEVGIEAFF.

V usage is TRBV27 and J usage is TRBJ2-7, with 9 bases fitting TRBD1. This CDR3 has 13 amino acids. Trimming removed 7 bases from V and 7 bases from J; junction bases left unmatched: 8. Looked up from germline, CDR1 is MNHEY and CDR2 is SMNVEV (reference sequence). CDR3 protein: CASTPGTGFEQYF. As DNA, the CDR3 is TGTGCCAGCACCCCCGGGACAGGGTTTGAGCAGTACTTC.

The genes are TRBV10-1 and TRBJ1-1; a weak D match, TRBD1 (6 bases). Deletions cut 5 bases from V and 6 bases from J, with 13 bases between. CDR3 length: 13 residues. Germline V gives CDR1 WNHNN, CDR2 SYGVQD (reference sequence). CDR3: CASSPLRGPEAFF. The CDR3 DNA sequence: TGCGCCAGCAGTCCACTCAGGGGTCCTGAAGCTTTCTTT.

A single count supports this clone. The CDR3 coding sequence is TGTGCCAGTAGTCTAGGACTAGCTTTAGGTGAGCAGTTCTTC. As protein: CASSLGLALGEQFF. The chain has TRBV19 and TRBJ2-1; 8 positions agree with TRBD2. Trimming cost V 5 bases and J 9 bases; bases outside gene matches: 9. In germline, CDR1 is LNHDA, CDR2 SQIVND (reference sequence). This CDR3 has 14 amino acids.

The chain combines TRBV28 with TRBJ1-5; D is uncertain. V was shortened by 2 bases and J by 4 bases, with 12 bases between the two germline ends. CDR1 MDHEN and CDR2 SYDVKM come from the germline V gene. The CDR3 totals 15 residues. The CDR3 nucleotides are TGTGCCAGCAGTTTAAATACCGCGGAGAATCAGCCCCAGCATTTT. Residues: CASSLNTAENQPQHF.

The chain has TRBV30 and TRBJ2-7; no definite D call. Trimming took 0 bases from V and 4 from J, leaving 13 bases between them. There are 14 residues in the CDR3. Germline V gene data show CDR1 as GTSNPN and CDR2 as SVGIG (reference sequence). The CDR3 is CAWSVQVIPYEQYF. In DNA form, the CDR3 reads TGTGCCTGGAGTGTCCAGGTTATACCGTACGAGCAGTACTTC.